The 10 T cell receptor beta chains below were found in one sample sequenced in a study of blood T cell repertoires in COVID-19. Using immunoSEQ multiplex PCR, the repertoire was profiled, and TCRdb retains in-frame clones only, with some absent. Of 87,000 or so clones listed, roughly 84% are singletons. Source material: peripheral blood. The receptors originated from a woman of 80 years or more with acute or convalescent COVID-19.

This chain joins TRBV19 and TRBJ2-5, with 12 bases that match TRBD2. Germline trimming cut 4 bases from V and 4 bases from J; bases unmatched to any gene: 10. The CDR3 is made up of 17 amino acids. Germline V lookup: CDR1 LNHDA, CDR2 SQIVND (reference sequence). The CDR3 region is CASSTGLAGGHGETQYF. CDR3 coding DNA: TGTGCCAGTAGTACGGGACTAGCGGGTGGACATGGAGAGACCCAGTACTTC.

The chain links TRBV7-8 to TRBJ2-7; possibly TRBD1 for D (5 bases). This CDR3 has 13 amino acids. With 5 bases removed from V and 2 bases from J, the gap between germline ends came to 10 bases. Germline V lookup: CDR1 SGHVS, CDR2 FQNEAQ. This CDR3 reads CASSRTITYEQYF. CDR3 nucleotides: TGTGCCAGCAGCCGGACAATCACCTACGAGCAGTACTTC. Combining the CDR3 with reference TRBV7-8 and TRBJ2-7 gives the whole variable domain GAGVSQSPRYKVAKRGQDVALRCDPISGHVSLFWYQQALGQGPEFLTYFQNEAQLDKSGLPSDRFFAERPEGSVSTLKIQRTQQEDSAVYLCASSRTITYEQYFGPGTRLTVT.

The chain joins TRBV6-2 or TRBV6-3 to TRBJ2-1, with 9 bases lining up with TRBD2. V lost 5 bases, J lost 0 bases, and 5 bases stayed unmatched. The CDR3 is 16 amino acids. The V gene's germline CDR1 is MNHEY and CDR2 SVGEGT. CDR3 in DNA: TGTGCCAGCAGTACCGAGCGGGAGGCCTCCTACAATGAGCAGTTCTTC. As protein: CASSTEREASYNEQFF.

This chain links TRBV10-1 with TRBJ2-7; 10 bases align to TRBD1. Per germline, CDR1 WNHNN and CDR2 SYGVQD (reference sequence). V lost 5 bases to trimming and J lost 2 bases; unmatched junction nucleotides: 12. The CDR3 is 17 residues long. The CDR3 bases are TGCGCCAGCAGTCTGGACAGGGGGAGGCCGAAACCCTACGAGCAGTACTTC. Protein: CASSLDRGRPKPYEQYF.

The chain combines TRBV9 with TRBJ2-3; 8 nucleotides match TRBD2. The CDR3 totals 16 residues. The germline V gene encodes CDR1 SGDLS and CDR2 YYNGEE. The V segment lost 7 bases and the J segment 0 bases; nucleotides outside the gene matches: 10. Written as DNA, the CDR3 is TGTGCCAGCCAGCCGGGAGGCGGGAGGAGCACAGATACGCAGTATTTT. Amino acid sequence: CASQPGGGRSTDTQYF.

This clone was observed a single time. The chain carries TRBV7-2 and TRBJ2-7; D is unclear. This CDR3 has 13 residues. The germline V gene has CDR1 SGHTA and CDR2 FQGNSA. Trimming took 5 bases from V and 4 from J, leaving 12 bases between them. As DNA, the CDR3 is TGTGCCAGCAGCGATCACGAAGCATACGAGCAGTACTTC. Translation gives CASSDHEAYEQYF. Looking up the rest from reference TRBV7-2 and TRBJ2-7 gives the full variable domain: GAGVSQSPSNKVTEKGKDVELRCDPISGHTALYWYRQSLGQGLEFLIYFQGNSAPDKSGLPSDRFSAERTGGSVSTLTIQRTQQEDSAVYLCASSDHEAYEQYFGPGTRLTVT.

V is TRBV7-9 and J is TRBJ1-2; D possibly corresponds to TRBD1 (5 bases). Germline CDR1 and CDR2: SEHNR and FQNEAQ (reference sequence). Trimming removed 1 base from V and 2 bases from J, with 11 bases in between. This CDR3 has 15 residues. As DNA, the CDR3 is TGTGCCAGCAGCTTAGATGGAGGGACCAACTATGGCTACACCTTC. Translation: CASSLDGGTNYGYTF. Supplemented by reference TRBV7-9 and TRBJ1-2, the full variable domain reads DTGVSQNPRHKITKRGQNVTFRCDPISEHNRLYWYRQTLGQGPEFLTYFQNEAQLEKSRLLSDRFSAERPKGSFSTLEIQRTEQGDSAMYLCASSLDGGTNYGYTFGSGTRLTVV.

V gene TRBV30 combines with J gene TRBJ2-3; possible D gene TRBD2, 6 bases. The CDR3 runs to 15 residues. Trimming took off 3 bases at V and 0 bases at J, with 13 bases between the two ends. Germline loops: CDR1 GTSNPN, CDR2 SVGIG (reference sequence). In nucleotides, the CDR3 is TGTGCCTGGAGCATTCTAGCGTCTAGCACAGATACGCAGTATTTT. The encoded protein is CAWSILASSTDTQYF.

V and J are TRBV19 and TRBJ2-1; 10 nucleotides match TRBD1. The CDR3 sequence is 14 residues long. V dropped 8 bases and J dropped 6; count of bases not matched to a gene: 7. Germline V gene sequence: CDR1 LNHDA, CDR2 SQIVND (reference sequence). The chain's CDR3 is CASAATGGFNEQFF. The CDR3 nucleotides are TGTGCCAGTGCTGCGACAGGGGGCTTCAATGAGCAGTTCTTC.

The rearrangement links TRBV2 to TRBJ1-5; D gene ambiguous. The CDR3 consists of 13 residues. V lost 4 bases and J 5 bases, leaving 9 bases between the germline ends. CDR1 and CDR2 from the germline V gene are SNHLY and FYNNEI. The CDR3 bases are TGTGCCAGCAGTGCCCAGGAATATCAGCCCCAGCATTTT. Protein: CASSAQEYQPQHF. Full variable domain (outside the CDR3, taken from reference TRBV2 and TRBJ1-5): EPEVTQTPSHQVTQMGQEVILRCVPISNHLYFYWYRQILGQKVEFLVSFYNNEISEKSEIFDDQFSVERPDGSNFTLKIRSTKLEDSAMYFCASSAQEYQPQHFGDGTRLSIL.